These 7 T cell receptor beta chains originate from one sample sequenced in a study of shared clonotypes between healthy human individuals. Assay: immunoSEQ multiplex PCR; the TCRdb copy retains only in-frame clones and omits some. This sample has 2.3 million or so clones, with just over 90% found just once. Input material: naive CD4+ T cells from PBMCs. The subset was: CD45RA+ positively selected. The source is a man younger than 35 in good health. Some clones in this sample may be carry-over from other donors' samples.

V is TRBV29-1 and J is TRBJ2-3; D remains ambiguous. Per germline, CDR1 SQVTM and CDR2 ANQGSEA. The CDR3 extends over 12 amino acids. V was shortened by 1 base and J by 4 bases, with 6 bases between the two germline ends. CDR3 protein: CSVEVQADTQYF. The CDR3 nucleotides are TGCAGCGTTGAAGTCCAGGCAGATACGCAGTATTTT.

The chain employs TRBV6-1 and TRBJ1-2; tentative D call: TRBD1 (5 bases). The CDR3 sequence is 16 residues long. V was cut by 1 base and J by 8 bases, with 20 bases left in between. From germline, CDR1 is MNHNS and CDR2 SASEGT. This chain's CDR3 is CASSEDRGQGVRGYTF. The CDR3 DNA reads TGTGCCAGCAGTGAAGACCGTGGGCAGGGAGTTCGGGGCTACACCTTC.

The chain has TRBV30 and TRBJ2-2; possibly TRBD1 or TRBD2 for D (5 bases each). V lost 3 bases and J 5 bases, leaving 13 bases between the germline ends. CDR1 is GTSNPN and CDR2 is SVGIG in the germline V gene (reference sequence). This CDR3 spans 14 amino acids. CDR3 sequence (DNA): TGTGCCTGGAGGGAGGCAGGGAATACCGGGGAGCTGTTTTTT. Encoded protein: CAWREAGNTGELFF.

For this clone: Other DNA sequences in the sample encode the same CDR3. The J gene is TRBJ2-7, the V gene TRBV7-9; possible D gene TRBD2, 5 bases. The CDR3 consists of 14 residues. V lost 5 bases and J 0 bases, leaving 11 bases between the germline ends. Germline loops: CDR1 SEHNR, CDR2 FQNEAQ (reference sequence). The DNA for the CDR3 is TGTGCCAGCAGCCCAAGGACTGGCTCCTACGAGCAGTACTTC. Residues: CASSPRTGSYEQYF.

J is TRBJ2-1 and V is TRBV29-1, with 9 bases lining up with TRBD1. V trimming: 6 bases; J trimming: 0 bases; junction bases outside the gene matches: 12. The germline V gene has CDR1 SQVTM and CDR2 ANQGSEA. This CDR3 has 17 residues. CDR3 bases: TGCAGCGTCCCCGGGACAGGGAGCTCTTCCTCCTACAATGAGCAGTTCTTC. It yields the protein CSVPGTGSSSSYNEQFF.

CDR3 region: CASSFNQMNTEAFF. CDR3 nucleotide sequence: TGCGCCAGCAGCTTTAACCAGATGAACACTGAAGCTTTCTTT. This chain joins TRBV5-1 and TRBJ1-1; unclear D gene. The CDR3 is made up of 14 amino acids. Germline V gene data show CDR1 as SGHRS and CDR2 as YFSETQ. Trimming shortened V by 2 bases and J by 0 bases, and 8 bases separated the two germline ends.

This clone occurred once. The chain combines TRBV2 with TRBJ2-7; D is unclear. This CDR3 contains 14 residues. Trimming stripped 4 bases from V and 1 base from J, with 11 bases between. The germline V gene has CDR1 SNHLY and CDR2 FYNNEI. The CDR3 DNA follows: TGTGCCAGCAGTGCAGCCTCAGAGTCCTACGAGCAGTACTTC. As protein: CASSAASESYEQYF.